The 16 T cell receptor beta chains presented below share a single source sample, sequenced in a study of blood T cell repertoires in COVID-19. Using immunoSEQ multiplex PCR, the repertoire was profiled, and TCRdb retains in-frame clones only, with some absent. The data contain 90,000 to 140,000 clones, around 84% of them singletons. What was sequenced was peripheral blood. The receptors here all came from a woman older than 75 with acute or convalescent COVID-19.

The genes are TRBV12-3 or TRBV12-4 and TRBJ1-2, with a tentative D call TRBD1 (6 bases). V dropped 4 bases and J dropped 8 bases, with 8 bases sitting between them. The CDR3 contains 11 residues. CDR3 DNA: TGTGCCAGCAGTTCAACAGGGGGCTACACCTTC. Its translation is CASSSTGGYTF.

The gene calls are TRBV2 and TRBJ2-7; 10 nucleotides line up with TRBD2. The CDR3 is 14 amino acids. Per the germline V gene, CDR1 is SNHLY and CDR2 is FYNNEI. V dropped 4 bases and J dropped 6; count of bases not matched to a gene: 6. The DNA of the CDR3 is TGTGCCAGCAGTGCTAGCGGGAGTGGGAGCGAGCAGTACTTC. Amino acids: CASSASGSGSEQYF.

The chain joins TRBV6-5 to TRBJ1-3; D is unresolved. V was pared by 5 bases and J by 4 bases, with 15 bases between. From germline, CDR1 is MNHEY and CDR2 SVGAGI. The CDR3 contains 15 residues. The CDR3 DNA follows: TGTGCCAGCAGTACTGGCAGGCAACCCGGAAACACCATATATTTT. Translating it yields CASSTGRQPGNTIYF.

This clone was recorded only once. The rearrangement uses TRBV4-1 and TRBJ2-7; 7 positions match TRBD2. In germline, CDR1 is MGHRA, CDR2 YSYEKL. The ends lost 0 bases at V and 7 bases at J; junction bases unmatched: 9. The CDR3 consists of 15 residues. CDR3 nucleotide sequence: TGCGCCAGCAGCCAAGAGGCTAGCGGACCTAGAGAGCAGTACTTC. It encodes CASSQEASGPREQYF.

The gene calls are TRBV7-9 and TRBJ2-2, with a weak D call TRBD1 (6 bases). CDR1 is SEHNR, CDR2 FQNEAQ, per germline (reference sequence). With 2 bases removed from V and 3 bases from J, the gap between germline ends came to 16 bases. The CDR3 runs 17 residues. This CDR3 reads CASSLTHTGWDTGELFF. As DNA, the CDR3 is TGTGCCAGCAGCTTAACCCACACAGGGTGGGACACCGGGGAGCTGTTTTTT.

This chain uses TRBV19 with TRBJ1-2; D gene uncertain. The CDR3 length is 14 residues. Germline-derived CDR1 and CDR2 are LNHDA and SQIVND (reference sequence). Trimming cost V 7 bases and J 2 bases, with 14 bases left between them. The CDR3 loop reads CASIESRVNYGYTF. The CDR3 DNA is TGTGCCAGTATTGAGTCTCGCGTCAACTATGGCTACACCTTC.

This chain uses TRBV7-9 with TRBJ1-5; D not certain. The CDR3 is made up of 15 amino acids. Trimming shortened V by 5 bases and J by 6 bases, and 17 bases separated the two germline ends. CDR1 SEHNR and CDR2 FQNEAQ come from the germline V gene (reference sequence). The CDR3 spells CASSHGSEAGQPQHF. Written as DNA, the CDR3 is TGTGCCAGCAGCCACGGGTCGGAGGCGGGTCAGCCCCAGCATTTT.

V and J are TRBV6-2 or TRBV6-3 and TRBJ2-3, with 9 bases lining up with TRBD2. V gave up 2 bases and J gave up 2 bases; unmatched junction bases: 11. CDR1 is MNHEY, CDR2 SVGEGT, per germline. This CDR3 spans 18 amino acids. CDR3 loop: CASSYRPTAGGNTDTQYF. CDR3 nucleotide sequence: TGTGCCAGCAGTTACCGCCCAACAGCGGGAGGCAACACAGATACGCAGTATTTT.

V is TRBV7-2 and J is TRBJ2-7, with TRBD2 matching over 9 bases. Per germline, CDR1 SGHTA and CDR2 FQGNSA. Unmatched junction bases numbered 4, after V lost 5 bases and J lost 5 bases. The CDR3 loop spans 13 amino acids. Here the CDR3 reads CASSPRTSDEQYV. CDR3 DNA sequence: TGTGCCAGCAGCCCCCGGACTAGCGACGAGCAGTACGTC.

The chain combines TRBV15 with TRBJ1-1; D may be TRBD1 (6 bases). V was pared by 5 bases and J by 10 bases, with 23 bases between. This CDR3 contains 15 residues. CDR1 and CDR2 (germline): LNHNV, YYDKDF (reference sequence). The CDR3 protein is CATSRNAGTGNGAFF. CDR3 nucleotide sequence: TGTGCCACCAGCCGAAACGCCGGAACAGGGAACGGAGCTTTCTTT.

The V call is TRBV29-1, the J call TRBJ1-5; tentatively, D is TRBD1 (6 bases). V was clipped by 6 bases and J by 2 bases, with 17 bases between them. The CDR3 has 15 amino acids. The V gene's germline CDR1 is SQVTM and CDR2 ANQGSEA. The CDR3 DNA follows: TGCAGCGTCATCCTCGGGGGGGCCGGCAATCAGCCCCAGCATTTT. This encodes CSVILGGAGNQPQHF.

In its sample, this clone was seen a few times. This chain links TRBV5-1 with TRBJ2-7, with D uncertain. V lost 1 base and J 4 bases, leaving 9 bases between the germline ends. Germline V gives CDR1 SGHRS, CDR2 YFSETQ. The CDR3 is made up of 13 amino acids. For the CDR3, the DNA is TGCGCCAGCAGCTTGTCGACTGGTTACGAGCAGTACGTC. Encoded protein: CASSLSTGYEQYV.

A few counts support this clone. The V and J genes are TRBV10-3 and TRBJ2-1; D may be TRBD2 (5 bases). The CDR3 is made up of 15 amino acids. The V gene lost 8 bases and the J gene lost 7 bases, with 21 bases spanning the gap. CDR1 and CDR2 from the germline V gene are ENHRY and SYGVKD. The CDR3 spells CAIWPGNRNRNEQFF. CDR3 nucleotide sequence: TGTGCCATCTGGCCCGGGAATAGGAATAGGAATGAGCAGTTCTTC.

The rearrangement links TRBV19 to TRBJ1-5; TRBD1 aligns across 7 bases. Germline V gene sequence: CDR1 LNHDA, CDR2 SQIVND (reference sequence). J gave up 1 base and V 4 bases, and 7 bases lay outside the gene matches. CDR3 size: 16 residues. This chain's CDR3 is CASSKGTGVSNQPQHF. The CDR3, as DNA: TGTGCCAGTAGTAAAGGAACAGGGGTGAGCAATCAGCCCCAGCATTTT.

The chain joins TRBV21-1 to TRBJ2-2; the DNA was not used to check the table's D call, TRBD2. TRBV21-1 is a documented pseudogene. The CDR3 extends over 18 amino acids. DNA for the CDR3: TGTGCCAGCAGCAAAGCGCTTAGGAGCGGGGCGAACACCGGGGAGCTGTTTTTT. Its protein product is CASSKALRSGANTGELFF.

V is TRBV27 and J is TRBJ2-1; a possible D gene is TRBD2 (5 bases). Trimming took off 2 bases at V and 2 bases at J, with 7 bases between the two ends. The CDR3 is 14 residues long. CDR1 and CDR2 from the germline V gene are MNHEY and SMNVEV (reference sequence). For the CDR3, the DNA is TGTGCCAGCAGTTTAAGCGGCCCCTACAATGAGCAGTTCTTC. It is translated as CASSLSGPYNEQFF.